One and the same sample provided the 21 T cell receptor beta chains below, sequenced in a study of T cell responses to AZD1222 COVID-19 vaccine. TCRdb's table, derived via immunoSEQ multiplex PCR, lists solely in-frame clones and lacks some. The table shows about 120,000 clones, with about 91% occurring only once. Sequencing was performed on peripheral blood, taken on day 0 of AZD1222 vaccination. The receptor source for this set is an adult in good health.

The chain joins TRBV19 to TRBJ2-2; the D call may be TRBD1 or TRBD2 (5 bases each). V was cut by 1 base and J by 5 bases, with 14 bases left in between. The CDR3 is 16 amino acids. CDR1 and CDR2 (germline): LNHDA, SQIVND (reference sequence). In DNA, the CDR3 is TGTGCCAGTAGTATAGTTGGGGGAAGTAGAACCGGGGAGCTGTTTTTT. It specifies CASSIVGGSRTGELFF.

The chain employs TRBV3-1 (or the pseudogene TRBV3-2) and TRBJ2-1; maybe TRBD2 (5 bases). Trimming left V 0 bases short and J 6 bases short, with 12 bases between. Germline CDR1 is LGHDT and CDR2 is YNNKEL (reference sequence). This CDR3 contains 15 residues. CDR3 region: CASSQDGIASNEQFF. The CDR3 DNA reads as TGTGCCAGCAGCCAAGATGGTATAGCGAGCAATGAGCAGTTCTTC.

CDR3 bases: TGTGCCAGCAGCGCGGACGGCGCCCTTACGCAGTATTTT. Amino acids: CASSADGALTQYF. The rearrangement joins TRBV9 to TRBJ2-3; D is unclear. Germline V gene lookup returns CDR1 SGDLS and CDR2 YYNGEE. This CDR3 has 13 amino acids. V was cut by 3 bases and J by 8 bases, with 13 bases left in between. The full variable domain, its missing parts supplied by reference TRBV9 and TRBJ2-3, is DSGVTQTPKHLITATGQRVTLRCSPRSGDLSVYWYQQSLDQGLQFLIQYYNGEERAKGNILERFSAQQFPDLHSELNLSSLELGDSALYFCASSADGALTQYFGPGTRLTVL.

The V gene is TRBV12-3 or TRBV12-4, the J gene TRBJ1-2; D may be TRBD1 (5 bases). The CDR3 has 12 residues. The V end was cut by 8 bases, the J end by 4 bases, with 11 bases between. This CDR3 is CASGPGSYGYTF. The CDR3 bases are TGTGCCAGCGGCCCAGGGAGCTATGGCTACACCTTC.

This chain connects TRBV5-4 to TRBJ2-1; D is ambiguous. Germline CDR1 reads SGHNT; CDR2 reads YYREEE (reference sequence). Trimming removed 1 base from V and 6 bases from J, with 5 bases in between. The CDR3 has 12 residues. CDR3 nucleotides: TGTGCCAGCAGCTTGATTAGCAATGAGCAGTTCTTC. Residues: CASSLISNEQFF.

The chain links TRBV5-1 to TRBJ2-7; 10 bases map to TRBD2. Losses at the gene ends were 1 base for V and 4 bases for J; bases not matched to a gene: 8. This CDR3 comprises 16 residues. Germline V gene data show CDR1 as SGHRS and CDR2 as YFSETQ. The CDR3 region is CASSLISRTSGYEQYF. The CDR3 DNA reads TGCGCCAGCAGCTTGATTTCTCGGACTAGCGGATACGAGCAGTACTTC.

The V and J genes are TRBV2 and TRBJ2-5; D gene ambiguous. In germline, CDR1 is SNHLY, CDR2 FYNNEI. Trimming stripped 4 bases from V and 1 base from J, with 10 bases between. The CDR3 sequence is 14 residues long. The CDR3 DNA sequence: TGTGCCAGCAGTGTGGCTCCCGCCCAAGAGACCCAGTACTTC. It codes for CASSVAPAQETQYF.

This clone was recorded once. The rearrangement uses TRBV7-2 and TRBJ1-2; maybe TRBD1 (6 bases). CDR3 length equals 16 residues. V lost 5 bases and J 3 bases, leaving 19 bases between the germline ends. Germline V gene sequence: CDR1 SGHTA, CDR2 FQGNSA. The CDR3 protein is CASSPTGQTLDYGYTF. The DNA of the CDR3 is TGTGCCAGCAGCCCTACCGGACAGACCTTAGACTATGGCTACACCTTC.

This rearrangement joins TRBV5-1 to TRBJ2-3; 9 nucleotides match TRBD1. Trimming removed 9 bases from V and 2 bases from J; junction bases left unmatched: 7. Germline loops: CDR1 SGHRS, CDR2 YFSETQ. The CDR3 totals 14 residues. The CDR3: CATKQGAVTDTQYF. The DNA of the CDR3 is TGCGCCACTAAACAGGGGGCGGTCACAGATACGCAGTATTTT.

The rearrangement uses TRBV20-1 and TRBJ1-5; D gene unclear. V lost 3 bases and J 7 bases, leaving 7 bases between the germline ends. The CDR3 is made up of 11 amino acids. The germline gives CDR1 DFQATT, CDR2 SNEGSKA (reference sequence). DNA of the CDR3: TGCAGTGCTAGTGTAGGGCAGCCCCAGCATTTT. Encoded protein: CSASVGQPQHF.

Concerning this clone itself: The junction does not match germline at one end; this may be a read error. For the CDR3, the DNA is TGCGCCAGCAGTGAATCATATCGGTTGGGGAGCTCCTATAATTCACCCCTCCACTTT. Its protein product is CASSESYRLGSSYNSPLHF. The chain has TRBV23-1 and TRBJ1-6; no clear D. TRBV23-1 is sorted into the ORF group, with uncertain function. The CDR3 consists of 19 residues.

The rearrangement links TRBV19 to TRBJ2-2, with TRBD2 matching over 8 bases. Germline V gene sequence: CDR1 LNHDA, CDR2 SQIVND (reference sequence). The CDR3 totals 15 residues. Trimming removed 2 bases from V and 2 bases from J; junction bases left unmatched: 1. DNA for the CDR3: TGTGCCAGTAGTATAAGCGGGGGAAACACCGGGGAGCTGTTTTTT. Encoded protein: CASSISGGNTGELFF.

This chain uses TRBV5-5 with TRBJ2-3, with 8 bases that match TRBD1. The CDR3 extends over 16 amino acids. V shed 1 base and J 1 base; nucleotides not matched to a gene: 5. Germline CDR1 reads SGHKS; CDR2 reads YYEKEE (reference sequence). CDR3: CASSLRDRIGTDTQYF. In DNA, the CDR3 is TGTGCCAGCAGCTTGCGGGACAGGATCGGCACAGATACGCAGTATTTT.

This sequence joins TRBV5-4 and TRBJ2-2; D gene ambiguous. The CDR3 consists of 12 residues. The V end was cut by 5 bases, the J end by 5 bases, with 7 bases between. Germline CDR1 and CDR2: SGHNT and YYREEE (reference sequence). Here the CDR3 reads CASSLSTGELFF. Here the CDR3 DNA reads TGTGCCAGCAGTCTGTCGACCGGGGAGCTGTTTTTT.

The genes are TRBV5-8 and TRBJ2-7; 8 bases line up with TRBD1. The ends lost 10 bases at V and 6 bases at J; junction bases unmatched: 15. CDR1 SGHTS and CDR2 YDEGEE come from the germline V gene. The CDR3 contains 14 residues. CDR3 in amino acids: CAGRVGRGRSEQYF. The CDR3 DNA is TGTGCCGGGCGGGTTGGCAGGGGGCGTTCCGAGCAGTACTTC.

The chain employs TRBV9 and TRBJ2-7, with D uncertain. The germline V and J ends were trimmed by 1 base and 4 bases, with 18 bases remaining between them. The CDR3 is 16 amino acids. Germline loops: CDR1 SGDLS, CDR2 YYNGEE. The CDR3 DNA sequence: TGTGCCAGCAGCGTAAGTTTATCTCCATGGGCTTACGAGCAGTACTTC. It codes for CASSVSLSPWAYEQYF.

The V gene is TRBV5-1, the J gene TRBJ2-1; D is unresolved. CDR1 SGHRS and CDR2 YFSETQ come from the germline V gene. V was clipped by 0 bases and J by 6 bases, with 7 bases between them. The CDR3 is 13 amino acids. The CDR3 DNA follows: TGCGCCAGCAGCTTGGTTAGCCCCAATGAGCAGTTCTTC. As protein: CASSLVSPNEQFF.

The CDR3, as DNA: TGTGCCAGCAGCCCCGTTGCGGGGGCGGATGGAGCCACTGAAGCTTTCTTT. Translation: CASSPVAGADGATEAFF. The chain combines TRBV9 with TRBJ1-1; tentatively, D is TRBD1 (6 bases). Germline CDR1 is SGDLS and CDR2 is YYNGEE. The CDR3 extends over 17 amino acids. Between the trimmed V and J ends, which lost 4 bases and 4 bases, there was a span of 23 bases.

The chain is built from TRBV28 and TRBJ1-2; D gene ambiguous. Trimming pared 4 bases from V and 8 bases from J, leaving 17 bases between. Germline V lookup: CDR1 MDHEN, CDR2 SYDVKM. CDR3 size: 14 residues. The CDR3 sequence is CASSSLAWEEGYTF. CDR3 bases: TGTGCCAGCAGTTCCCTTGCCTGGGAGGAGGGCTACACCTTC.

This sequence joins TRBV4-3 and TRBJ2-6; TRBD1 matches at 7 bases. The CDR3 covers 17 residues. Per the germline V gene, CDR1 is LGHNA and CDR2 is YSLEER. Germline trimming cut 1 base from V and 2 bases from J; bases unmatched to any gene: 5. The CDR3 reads CASSQGQGRTGANVLTF. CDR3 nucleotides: TGCGCCAGCAGCCAAGGACAGGGAAGAACTGGGGCCAACGTCCTGACTTTC.

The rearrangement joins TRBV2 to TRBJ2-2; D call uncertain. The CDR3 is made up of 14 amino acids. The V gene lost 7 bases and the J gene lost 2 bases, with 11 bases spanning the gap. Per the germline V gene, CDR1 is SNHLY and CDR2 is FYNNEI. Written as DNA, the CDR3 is TGTGCCAGCAAGGCCCTCGATAACACCGGGGAGCTGTTTTTT. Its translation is CASKALDNTGELFF.